The rows below give T cell receptor beta chains drawn from one sample of a study of shared clonotypes between healthy human individuals. Assay used: immunoSEQ multiplex PCR; TCRdb lists only in-frame clones, some missing. The sample shows about 2.3 million clones, 80% to 95% of them seen only once. The sequenced sample was naive CD4+ T cells from PBMCs. Every receptor here comes from a man aged 18 to 29 in good health. Some clones in this sample may be carry-over from other donors' samples. Both conserved end residues are part of each CDR3. D genes are given only for firm matches. Expanded clones get a size class; other rows say once, few or many, or leave the size out.

clone_size	d_call	v_call	j_call	cdr3_nt	cdr3_aa
NA	NA	TRBV4-1	TRBJ2-2	TGCGCCAGCAGCCAACCCGGGACCCCGAACACCGGGGAGCTGTTTTTT	CASSQPGTPNTGELFF
NA	TRBD1	TRBV7-6	TRBJ2-1	TGTGCCAGCAGCTTAGGCTTCCCGGGACAGGGGTCCAATGAGCAGTTCTTC	CASSLGFPGQGSNEQFF
few	TRBD2	TRBV11-2	TRBJ2-3	TGTGCCAGCACGCCGGGACTAGCGGCAAGCACAGATACGCAGTATTTT	CASTPGLAASTDTQYF
NA	NA	TRBV28	TRBJ2-1	TGTGCCAGCAGTTCACTAACGTTACAGGACGATGAGCAGTTCTTC	CASSSLTLQDDEQFF
NA	NA	TRBV4-3	TRBJ1-1	TGCGCCAGCGGCCAAGGTGTATCAGCGAACACTGAAGCTTTCTTT	CASGQGVSANTEAFF
NA	TRBD2	TRBV5-5	TRBJ2-5	TGTGCCAGCAGCTTGGTCCTAGCGGTACAAGAGACCCAGTACTTC	CASSLVLAVQETQYF
NA	NA	TRBV5-1	TRBJ1-1	TGCGCCAGCAGCCTAACCGGGACCCCGAGGGACACTGAAGCTTTCTTT	CASSLTGTPRDTEAFF
NA	TRBD2	TRBV11-1	TRBJ2-3	TGTGCCAGCAGGACTAGCGGGAGGGGCGATACGCAGTATTTT	CASRTSGRGDTQYF
NA	NA	TRBV5-1	TRBJ2-2	TGCGCCAGCAGCAAGGACGGGGACACCGGGGAGCTGTTTTTT	CASSKDGDTGELFF
NA	NA	TRBV28	TRBJ1-2	TGTGCCAGCAGTACCCGACAGTCGCCAGGGGGCTACACCTTC	CASSTRQSPGGYTF
NA	NA	TRBV5-1	TRBJ2-1	TGCGCCAGCAGCTTGGGTAACAATGAGCAGTTCTTC	CASSLGNNEQFF
NA	NA	TRBV2	TRBJ1-5	TGTGCCAGCAGAGATCGGAATAGAATTGCCCAGCCCCAGCATTTT	CASRDRNRIAQPQHF
NA	NA	TRBV21-1	TRBJ2-1	TGTGCCAGCAGAGCGAAGGCGGAGCAGTTCTTC	CASRAKAEQFF
NA	NA	TRBV18	TRBJ2-3	TGTGCCAGCTCACCACTTGGGACTCAACTAATCACAGATACGCAGTATTTT	CASSPLGTQLITDTQYF
NA	NA	TRBV19	TRBJ1-1	TGTGCCAGTAGTTCTCTCACAGGGTCGAACACTGAAGCTTTCTTT	CASSSLTGSNTEAFF
NA	TRBD2	TRBV28	TRBJ2-7	TGTGCCAGCTTGGGCGGGGGGTACGAGCAGTACTTC	CASLGGGYEQYF
NA	NA	TRBV5-5	TRBJ2-7	TGTGCCAGCAGCTTGGTCGGCAGACACTACGAGCAGTACTTC	CASSLVGRHYEQYF
NA	NA	TRBV6-5	TRBJ2-7	TGTGCCAGCAGACTCCGACTAGGCTTAGGTGGCGAGCAGTACTTC	CASRLRLGLGGEQYF
NA	TRBD2	TRBV11-2	TRBJ2-2	TGTGCCAGCAGCTTAGATGGTTGGGCTAGCGGGAGTAGGACCGGGGAGCTGTTTTTT	CASSLDGWASGSRTGELFF
NA	TRBD1	TRBV19	TRBJ1-2	TGTGCCAGTAGTCGGGACAGGGGCTATGGCTACACCTTC	CASSRDRGYGYTF
NA	NA	TRBV7-2	TRBJ1-4	TGTGCCAGCAGCCCGCCCCCAGGGGCCGGGGAAAAACTGTTTTTT	CASSPPPGAGEKLFF
few	NA	TRBV28	TRBJ1-1	TGTGCCAGCAGTGGGGGGCAGGCTGAAGCTTTCTTT	CASSGGQAEAFF
NA	TRBD1	TRBV30	TRBJ2-1	TGTGCCTGGAGGGGGACAGGGGATCGGGAGCAGTTCTTC	CAWRGTGDREQFF
NA	NA	TRBV2	TRBJ1-2	TGTGCCAGCAGGTTCGGCGAATACTATGGCTACACCTTC	CASRFGEYYGYTF
once	TRBD1	TRBV5-4	TRBJ1-2	TGTGCCAGCAGCTTACTCAGGGGGCGTAGTGGCTACACCTTC	CASSLLRGRSGYTF
NA	NA	TRBV29-1	TRBJ1-6	TGCAGCGTCTGTTACTCCTATAATTCACCCCTCCACTTT	CSVCYSYNSPLHF
NA	NA	TRBV7-3	TRBJ2-6	TGTGCCAGCAGCTTAACAGGTTCGGCTGGGGCCAACGTCCTGACTTTC	CASSLTGSAGANVLTF
NA	NA	TRBV10-1	TRBJ2-7	TGCGCCAGCAGTGAGTCGACGCGGGGGCCCAGCTCCTACGAGCAGTACTTC	CASSESTRGPSSYEQYF
NA	TRBD1	TRBV28	TRBJ1-2	TGTGCCAGCAGTCCCCCCGGGACAGGGGAATATGGCTACACCTTC	CASSPPGTGEYGYTF
NA	TRBD2	TRBV9	TRBJ2-5	TGTGCCAGCAGCGTAGCTGGCGCGGGAGGCCAAGAGACCCAGTACTTC	CASSVAGAGGQETQYF
NA	NA	TRBV7-2	TRBJ2-7	TGTGCCAGCAGCTTAACGATTCTAGGGATTCGGAACGAGCAGTACTTC	CASSLTILGIRNEQYF
NA	TRBD1	TRBV27	TRBJ2-7	TGTGCCAGCAGTTACCGACAGGGGAGGTACGAGCAGTACTTC	CASSYRQGRYEQYF
NA	NA	TRBV5-6	TRBJ1-4	TGTGCCAGCAGCCATTCGACAGGCCTTAATGAAAAACTGTTTTTT	CASSHSTGLNEKLFF
NA	NA	TRBV6-1	TRBJ2-6	TGTGCCACCCCGTTCTGGCCTGGGGCCAACGTCCTGACTTTC	CATPFWPGANVLTF
once	TRBD2	TRBV7-9	TRBJ2-3	TGTGCCAGCAGCCCCTGGAGCGGGAGGGCGACAGATACGCAGTATTTT	CASSPWSGRATDTQYF
once	TRBD2	TRBV7-9	TRBJ2-1	TGTGCCAGCAGAGCCGGGACTACGGGTGAGCAGTTCTTC	CASRAGTTGEQFF
NA	NA	TRBV29-1	TRBJ2-3	TGCAGCGTACGCCCTGGCTCTACACAACCAGATACGCAGTATTTT	CSVRPGSTQPDTQYF
NA	NA	TRBV29-1	TRBJ2-7	TGCAGCGTGGGGGACCTATACGAGCAGTACTTC	CSVGDLYEQYF
NA	NA	TRBV19	TRBJ2-7	TGTGCCAGTAGTCTACAGGGATTTGCCTACGAGCAGTACTTC	CASSLQGFAYEQYF
NA	NA	TRBV28	TRBJ2-5	TGTGCCATACAAAGGGGGGCCCCAACCCAAGAGACCCAGTACTTC	CAIQRGAPTQETQYF
once	NA	TRBV10-3	TRBJ2-2	TGTGCCATCAGTATCAGGGGAGGTGGGGAGCTGTTTTTT	CAISIRGGGELFF